Sequencing of this T cell receptor (beta chain) was carried out in a study of cytomegalovirus exposure and HLA in healthy donors. Study-wide context: Assignment to the Caucasian-associated ancestry cluster applied to approximately 79% of the 350 to 500 genotyped donors.

Study-wide points: At a 0.05 false discovery rate, a later analysis found 16,951 TCR beta sequences to be associated with HLA alleles.

Though probably carrying unrecorded immune exposures, donors were nominally healthy at sampling. In regard to this clone: Its antigen remains unknown.

Primers for the PCR totalled 60 Vbeta and 13 Jbeta. Assay used: immunoSEQ multiplex PCR; TCRdb lists only in-frame clones, some missing. Its listing shows approximately 34,000 clones. The source of this sequence is a woman aged 40 to 50 in good health and CMV-seropositive. The sample was PBMCs.

As DNA, the CDR3 is TGTGCCAGCAGTGAACCTCGCCATCGGGGTCCCTCTTCCGATACGCAGTATTTT. This gives the protein CASSEPRHRGPSSDTQYF. V and J are TRBV2 and TRBJ2-3; possible D gene TRBD2, 5 bases. This CDR3 has 18 amino acids. The V gene lost 2 bases and the J gene lost 6 bases, with 24 bases spanning the gap. Germline assignment: CDR1 SNHLY and CDR2 FYNNEI.